These 25 T cell receptor beta chains originate from one sample sequenced in a study of T cells expressing NK-cell markers. From the 5' RACE reads, TCRdb lists one entry per CDR3 protein and no DNA. The clone table shows roughly 160,000 distinct CDR3 sequences, with the ten largest holding about a fifth. The material sequenced was blood T cells: a sorted CD56 or NKG2C T cell subset, CD4+ or CD8+ T cells, or bulk PBMC T cells (not recorded which). These receptors came from a woman between 18 and 69 years old in good health.

V usage is TRBV24-1 and J usage is TRBJ2-1; TCRdb names TRBD2, which stays unverified in the absence of DNA. CDR3 size: 15 residues. Germline loops: CDR1 KGHDR, CDR2 SFDVKD. The CDR3 sequence is CATSDFRGSGNEQFF.

V and J are TRBV6-1 and TRBJ1-5; as DNA is missing, the TRBD1 call by TCRdb cannot be tested. This CDR3 has 15 amino acids. Germline assignment: CDR1 MNHNS and CDR2 SASEGT. The CDR3 reads CASIQTGRSNQPQHF.

This rearrangement joins TRBV4-1 to TRBJ1-1. Per the germline V gene, CDR1 is MGHRA and CDR2 is YSYEKL. The CDR3 totals 13 residues. The CDR3 loop is CASSHGGDTEAFF.

The chain uses TRBV5-1 and TRBJ2-1; no DNA is available, so the TRBD1 call from TCRdb remains unchecked. Germline CDR1 SGHRS, CDR2 YFSETQ. This CDR3 contains 16 residues. CDR3 sequence: CASSYLGQGSGNEQFF.

The chain recombines TRBV6-5 with TRBJ2-1; without DNA, the TCRdb call of TRBD1 cannot be checked. In germline, CDR1 is MNHEY, CDR2 SVGAGI. The length of the CDR3 is 15 residues. The CDR3 spells CASSYGAGSGNEQFF.

J is TRBJ1-6 and V is TRBV6-2 or TRBV6-3; the TCRdb call, TRBD1, lacks DNA for checking. CDR3 size: 17 residues. Germline assignment: CDR1 MNHEY and CDR2 SVGEGT. The CDR3 loop reads CASSYSIGHTSGSPLHF.

The chain is built from TRBV4-1 and TRBJ2-2; TCRdb gives TRBD1 as the D gene, but with no DNA this cannot be confirmed. The CDR3 has 17 amino acids. Germline CDR1 reads MGHRA; CDR2 reads YSYEKL. The CDR3 here is CASSQFTGGANTGELFF.

The chain uses TRBV7-9 and TRBJ2-1; with no DNA, the TCRdb D assignment of TRBD1 cannot be verified. There are 16 residues in the CDR3. CDR1 is SEHNR and CDR2 is FQNEAQ in the germline V gene (reference sequence). This chain's CDR3 is CASSLGQGVGYNEQFF.

V gene TRBV29-1 combines with J gene TRBJ2-5; TCRdb selects TRBD2, and the lack of DNA leaves this call unchecked. The germline gives CDR1 SQVTM, CDR2 ANQGSEA. This CDR3 region has 13 residues. CDR3 protein: CSSSLGSQETQYF.

The rearrangement uses TRBV5-1 and TRBJ2-1; lacking DNA, the TRBD2 call made by TCRdb goes unchecked. CDR1 SGHRS and CDR2 YFSETQ come from the germline V gene. The CDR3 consists of 16 residues. The CDR3 loop is CASSPLAGGSYNEQFF.

The V gene is TRBV20-1, the J gene TRBJ1-1. CDR3 length: 13 amino acids. Germline values: CDR1 DFQATT, CDR2 SNEGSKA (reference sequence). The CDR3 protein is CSARGEGIAEAFF.

The rearrangement uses TRBV5-1 and TRBJ2-1; the TRBD2 assignment by TCRdb is unverifiable without DNA. The CDR3 runs 17 residues. The germline V gene encodes CDR1 SGHRS and CDR2 YFSETQ. The CDR3 reads CASSSGLAGFLGNEQFF.

This rearrangement joins TRBV20-1 to TRBJ2-1; the TCRdb D gene call, TRBD2, has no DNA to confirm it. The CDR3 loop spans 19 amino acids. CDR1 and CDR2 (germline): DFQATT, SNEGSKA (reference sequence). The CDR3 region is CSASGFRTSGMSSYNEQFF.

The rearrangement joins TRBV25-1 to TRBJ2-2; TCRdb outputs TRBD2, but without DNA this stays unchecked. The CDR3 consists of 16 residues. In germline, CDR1 is MGHDK, CDR2 SYGVNS. The CDR3: CASSATSGRPTGELFF.

The chain combines TRBV14 with TRBJ1-2; TCRdb's D call of TRBD1 is untestable without DNA. CDR1 SGHDN and CDR2 FVKESK come from the germline V gene. The CDR3 spans 13 residues. CDR3 residues: CASSQTAPYGYTF.

The CDR3 sequence is CSARSPVSGRPGNEQFF. The rearrangement joins TRBV20-1 to TRBJ2-1; TCRdb reports TRBD2, a call that lacks DNA to check it against. Per germline, CDR1 DFQATT and CDR2 SNEGSKA (reference sequence). This CDR3 comprises 17 residues.

The V and J genes are TRBV20-1 and TRBJ2-2; the TRBD2 assignment by TCRdb is unverifiable without DNA. The CDR3 covers 17 residues. Germline V gene lookup returns CDR1 DFQATT and CDR2 SNEGSKA (reference sequence). The CDR3 protein is CSARSISGGSSTGELFF.

This rearrangement joins TRBV5-1 to TRBJ1-2; TCRdb's D gene call, TRBD1, goes unchecked for lack of DNA. The CDR3 contains 16 residues. The germline V gene has CDR1 SGHRS and CDR2 YFSETQ. CDR3 sequence reads: CASSFPLPGQGPGYTF.

The chain recombines TRBV5-1 with TRBJ2-5; TCRdb's D call of TRBD1 is untestable without DNA. The V gene's germline CDR1 is SGHRS and CDR2 YFSETQ. The CDR3 is 14 amino acids. The CDR3 protein is CASRWTGSQETQYF. Supplemented by reference TRBV5-1 and TRBJ2-5, the full variable domain reads KAGVTQTPRYLIKTRGQQVTLSCSPISGHRSVSWYQQTPGQGLQFLFEYFSETQRNKGNFPGRFSGRQFSNSRSEMNVSTLELGDSALYLCASRWTGSQETQYFGPGTRLLVL.

The chain links TRBV10-3 to TRBJ2-5; TCRdb's assignment of TRBD2 cannot be checked, as there is no DNA. The CDR3 is 14 amino acids. Germline V gene sequence: CDR1 ENHRY, CDR2 SYGVKD. CDR3 residues: CAISVSSGGETQYF.

The V call is TRBV5-1, the J call TRBJ1-3; TCRdb picks TRBD1, but there is no DNA to check that call. There are 14 residues in the CDR3. Germline V gene data show CDR1 as SGHRS and CDR2 as YFSETQ. Here the CDR3 reads CASGAGTAGNTIYF.

The chain uses TRBV6-1 and TRBJ2-5; TCRdb indicates TRBD1, and absent DNA this call remains unverified. CDR1 and CDR2 from the germline V gene are MNHNS and SASEGT. The CDR3 is 14 amino acids. CDR3 sequence reads: CASSLQGPQETQYF.

The genes are TRBV7-3 and TRBJ2-2; checking the TCRdb D call of TRBD2 is not possible without DNA. Germline V gives CDR1 SGHTA, CDR2 FQGTGA. CDR3 size: 17 residues. Here the CDR3 reads CASSPTAGGPDTGELFF.

The rearrangement joins TRBV4-1 to TRBJ2-2. The CDR3 spans 16 residues. The germline CDR1 and CDR2 sequences are MGHRA and YSYEKL. The CDR3 reads CASSQMVVIGTGELFF.

V and J are TRBV12-3 or TRBV12-4 and TRBJ2-1; no DNA is available, so the TRBD1 call from TCRdb remains unchecked. The CDR3 runs to 15 residues. The CDR3 loop reads CASRSGTGPGNEQFF.